The source of this TCR beta chain is a study of naive and memory T cell subsets. Both TRBC1 and TRBC2 were covered by a beta constant-region primer of two equimolar oligonucleotides. From the UMI-ligation and nested PCR reads, TCRdb called clonotypes with MiXCR, one entry per CDR3 protein. Of 140,000 to 150,000 distinct CDR3 sequences listed, approximately 15% are singletons. Points from the study as a whole: Expression changes during T cell differentiation may affect RNA-based TCR counts.

The CDR3 loop spans 18 amino acids. From germline, CDR1 is MNHEY and CDR2 SVGEGT. V was pared by 6 bases and J by 6 bases, with 30 bases between. Details on this clonotype: Its specificity is unknown.

The rearrangement links TRBV6-2 or TRBV6-3 to TRBJ2-7; D is possibly TRBD2 (10 bases). The sample comprised naive CD4+ T cells from blood. This TCR was sampled from a human donor in good health. The CDR3 here is CASRPGTGSSGSLTEQYF. CDR3 nucleotides: TGTGCCAGCAGACCCGGGACAGGGTCTAGCGGGAGCCTCACCGAGCAGTACTTC.